This T cell receptor (beta chain) was sequenced during a study of OX40 agonist ivuxolimab in advanced cancers. Generated by immunoSEQ multiplex PCR, the TCRdb table keeps only in-frame clones and is missing some. This repertoire shows roughly 40,000 clones, 75% to 90% found once; its top ten account for around 10%. Looked up from germline, CDR1 is MNHNS and CDR2 is SASEGT. The V and J ends lost 5 bases and 0 bases respectively, with 11 bases between them. This CDR3 region has 15 residues. The specimen was CD4+ or CD8+ T cells sorted from blood, collected in a trial of the OX40 agonist ivuxolimab. The gene calls are TRBV6-1 and TRBJ1-5, with D perhaps matching TRBD1 (5 bases). The source of this sequence is an adult with an advanced solid tumor such as melanoma, head and neck, liver or kidney cancer. The CDR3 sequence is CASSSRDGSNQPQHF. CDR3 nucleotide sequence: TGTGCCAGCAGTTCCCGGGACGGTAGCAATCAGCCCCAGCATTTT.